The 10 T cell receptor beta chains below come from one sample, sequenced in a study of response to subunit inactivated influenza vaccine. MiXCR, run by TCRdb on the RT-PCR reads, gives a single entry per CDR3 protein. The sample includes roughly 700,000 distinct CDR3 sequences, approximately 15% of them seen just once. The input for sequencing was PBMCs from blood, taken 14 days before vaccination. These TCRs come from a man in his fifties or sixties who received an inactivated influenza vaccine.

This clonotype has a handful of counts. The chain has TRBV29-1 and TRBJ1-2, with D hard to call. CDR1 is SQVTM, CDR2 ANQGSEA, per germline. CDR3 size: 14 residues. The ends were cut back, 3 bases at V and 6 bases at J, with 17 bases in the middle. The CDR3 nucleotides are TGCAGCGTTGACCCTATTCGGGGAAGGCATGGCTACACCTTC. Translated: CSVDPIRGRHGYTF.

This clonotype showed up just a few times. The CDR3 reads CASSLGAPYTGELFF. The CDR3 nucleotides read TGCGCCAGCAGCTTGGGGGCTCCGTACACCGGGGAGCTGTTTTTT. The chain uses TRBV5-1 and TRBJ2-2; D ambiguous. CDR1 SGHRS and CDR2 YFSETQ come from the germline V gene. The CDR3 is 15 residues long. Trimming removed 0 bases at V and 3 bases at J, with 9 bases between.

This clonotype was found a few times. The chain is built from TRBV28 and TRBJ1-1; perhaps TRBD1 as D (5 bases). The V end lost 0 bases, the J end lost 1 base, and 6 bases lay between the germline ends. In germline, CDR1 is MDHEN, CDR2 SYDVKM. The CDR3 sequence is 14 residues long. CDR3 sequence: CASSLWGTNTEAFF. CDR3 bases: TGTGCCAGCAGTTTATGGGGGACGAACACTGAAGCTTTCTTT.

This clonotype was observed a few times. The CDR3: CASSLAEAQYF. The CDR3 nucleotides are TGTGCCAGCAGCTTAGCTGAGGCGCAGTATTTT. The chain uses TRBV7-9 and TRBJ2-3; D not certain. V was clipped by 0 bases and J by 10 bases, with 5 bases between them. This CDR3 spans 11 amino acids. The germline gives CDR1 SEHNR, CDR2 FQNEAQ (reference sequence). The variable domain in full, completed from reference TRBV7-9 and TRBJ2-3, reads DTGVSQNPRHKITKRGQNVTFRCDPISEHNRLYWYRQTLGQGPEFLTYFQNEAQLEKSRLLSDRFSAERPKGSFSTLEIQRTEQGDSAMYLCASSLAEAQYFGPGTRLTVL.

This clonotype appeared a few times. Given a much more abundant clone one base away, this may be a read error. The V and J genes are TRBV9 and TRBJ2-5, with D unresolved. Trimming removed 0 bases from V and 1 base from J, with 4 bases in between. Per the germline V gene, CDR1 is SGDLS and CDR2 is YYNGEE. The CDR3 spans 13 residues. DNA of the CDR3: TGTGCCAGCAGCGTAGGGGGCCAAGAGACCCAGTACTTC. Amino acid sequence: CASSVGGQETQYF. Complete variable domain (other parts from reference TRBV9 and TRBJ2-5): DSGVTQTPKHLITATGQRVTLRCSPRSGDLSVYWYQQSLDQGLQFLIQYYNGEERAKGNILERFSAQQFPDLHSELNLSSLELGDSALYFCASSVGGQETQYFGPGTRLLVL.

This chain's CDR3 is CASSLARDLPGTQYF. The CDR3 DNA reads as TGTGCCAGCAGCTTAGCTCGTGATCTGCCGGGGACCCAGTACTTC. V usage is TRBV7-2 and J usage is TRBJ2-5; D is unresolved. Trimming removed 0 bases at V and 7 bases at J, with 15 bases between. The CDR3 is 15 amino acids. Germline lookup yields CDR1 SGHTA and CDR2 FQGNSA.

J is TRBJ2-7 and V is TRBV4-3, with no clear D. Germline V gives CDR1 LGHNA, CDR2 YSLEER. Trimming removed 0 bases from V and 1 base from J, with 7 bases in between. This CDR3 has 14 amino acids. The CDR3 coding sequence is TGCGCCAGCAGCCAAGAAGGGAAATCCTACGAGCAGTACTTC. This codes for CASSQEGKSYEQYF.

This clonotype was recorded a few times. The chain is built from TRBV20-1 and TRBJ2-1; tentative D call: TRBD2 (5 bases). Trimming stripped 6 bases from V and 5 bases from J, with 14 bases between. This CDR3 contains 13 residues. From germline, CDR1 is DFQATT and CDR2 SNEGSKA (reference sequence). CDR3 protein: CSAPHSGNNEQFF. The CDR3 DNA reads as TGCAGTGCCCCCCACAGCGGAAACAATGAGCAGTTCTTC.

In this sample, this clonotype turned up a few times. J is TRBJ2-7 and V is TRBV4-1, with 9 bases fitting TRBD1. The CDR3 consists of 16 residues. Per germline, CDR1 MGHRA and CDR2 YSYEKL. J was trimmed by 5 bases and V by 0 bases; bases with no gene match: 8. The CDR3 is CASSQEEGTGYNEQYF. CDR3 in DNA: TGCGCCAGCAGCCAAGAGGAAGGGACAGGGTATAACGAGCAGTACTTC.

As regards this clonotype: At one boundary the junction diverges from the germline segment, which might be a read error. The V and J genes are TRBV20-1 and TRBJ2-2; 8 bases are a match to TRBD2. The CDR3 extends over 17 amino acids. Germline V CDR1 and CDR2: DFQATT, SNEGSKA (reference sequence). CDR3 amino acids: CCARDVGGAWNTGELFF. CDR3 DNA sequence: TGCTGTGCTAGAGATGTCGGGGGGGCTTGGAACACCGGGGAGCTGTTTTTT.